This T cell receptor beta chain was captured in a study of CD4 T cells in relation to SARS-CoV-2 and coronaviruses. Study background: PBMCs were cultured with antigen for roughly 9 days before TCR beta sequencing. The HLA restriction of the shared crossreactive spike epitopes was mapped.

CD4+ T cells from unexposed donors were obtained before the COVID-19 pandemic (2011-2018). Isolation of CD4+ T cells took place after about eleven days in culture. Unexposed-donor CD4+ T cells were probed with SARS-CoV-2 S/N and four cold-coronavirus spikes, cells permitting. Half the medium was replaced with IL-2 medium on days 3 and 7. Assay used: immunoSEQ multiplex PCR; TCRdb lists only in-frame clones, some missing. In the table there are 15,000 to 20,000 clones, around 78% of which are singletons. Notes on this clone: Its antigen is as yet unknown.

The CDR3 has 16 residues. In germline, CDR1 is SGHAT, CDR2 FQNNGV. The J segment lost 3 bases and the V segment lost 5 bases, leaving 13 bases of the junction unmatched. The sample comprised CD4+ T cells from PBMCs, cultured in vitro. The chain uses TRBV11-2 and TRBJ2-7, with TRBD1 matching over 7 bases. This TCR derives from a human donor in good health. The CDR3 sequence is CASSPTNRQGRYEQYF. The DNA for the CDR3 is TGTGCCAGCAGCCCGACAAATCGACAGGGTCGCTACGAGCAGTACTTC. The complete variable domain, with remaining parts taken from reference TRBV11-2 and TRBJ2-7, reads EAGVAQSPRYKIIEKRQSVAFWCNPISGHATLYWYQQILGQGPKLLIQFQNNGVVDDSQLPKDRFSAERLKGVDSTLKIQPAKLEDSAVYLCASSPTNRQGRYEQYFGPGTRLTVT.